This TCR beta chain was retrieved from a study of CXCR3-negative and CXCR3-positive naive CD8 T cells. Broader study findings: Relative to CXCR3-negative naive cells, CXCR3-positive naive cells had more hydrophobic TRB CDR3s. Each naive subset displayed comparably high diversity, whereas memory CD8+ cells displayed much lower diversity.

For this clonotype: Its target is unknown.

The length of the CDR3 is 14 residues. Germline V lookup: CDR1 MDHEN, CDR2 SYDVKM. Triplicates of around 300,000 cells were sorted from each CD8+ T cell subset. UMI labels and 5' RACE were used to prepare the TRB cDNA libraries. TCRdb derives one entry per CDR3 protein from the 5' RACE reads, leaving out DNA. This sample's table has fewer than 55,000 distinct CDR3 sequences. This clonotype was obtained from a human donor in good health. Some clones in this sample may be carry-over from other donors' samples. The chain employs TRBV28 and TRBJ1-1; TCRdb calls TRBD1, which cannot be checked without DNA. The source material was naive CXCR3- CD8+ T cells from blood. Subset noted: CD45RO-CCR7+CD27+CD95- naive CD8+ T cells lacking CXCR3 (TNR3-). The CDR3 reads CASSFAGGNTEAFF.